This T cell receptor beta chain was captured by sequencing in a study of cytomegalovirus exposure and HLA in healthy donors. The PCR contained 60 Vbeta and 13 Jbeta primers. TCRdb's copy holds only in-frame clones and misses some; the assay was immunoSEQ multiplex PCR. This sample yields over 110,000 clones, of which 82% are seen a single time; around 2.4% belongs to the top ten. A note on this clone: Its specificity is unknown.

Study-wide results and caveats: Some segments of the V type, notably TRBV6-2 and TRBV6-3, were excluded as indistinguishable. Cytomegalovirus-associated TCR beta chains were listed, numbering roughly 150. Among immune exposure information, only CMV serostatus was available.

Germline CDR1 is SGHRS and CDR2 is YFSETQ. The junction had 11 bases not matched to a gene; V was cut back by 0 bases and J by 5 bases. CDR3 length: 18 residues. Sequencing was carried out using PBMCs. V gene TRBV5-1 combines with J gene TRBJ1-4; 9 bases are a match to TRBD1. The receptor's source is a male donor in good health and CMV-seronegative. CDR3 nucleotides: TGCGCCAGCAGCTTGGCCGTCCCGGGACAGGGTCGAAATGAAAAACTGTTTTTT. This translates into CASSLAVPGQGRNEKLFF.